Presented here are 17 T cell receptor beta chains from one specimen sequenced in a study of cytomegalovirus exposure and HLA in healthy donors. The study ran its PCR with 60 Vbeta and 13 Jbeta primers. The table came from immunoSEQ multiplex PCR; TCRdb's copy has only in-frame clones and leaves some out. This sample has approximately 150,000 clones; around 82% occur once, and the top ten carry approximately 5.6%. Sequenced sample: PBMCs. The receptors derive from a middle-aged woman in good health and CMV-seropositive.

This clone has only one observation. The chain recombines TRBV5-6 with TRBJ1-2; 12 nucleotides agree with TRBD1. The CDR3 has 15 amino acids. Losses at the gene ends were 5 bases for V and 4 bases for J; bases not matched to a gene: 6. Per germline, CDR1 SGHDT and CDR2 YYEEEE. DNA of the CDR3: TGTGCCAGCAGTTTCGGGACAGGGGGCCCCTATGGCTACACCTTC. Its protein product is CASSFGTGGPYGYTF.

This sequence joins TRBV27 and TRBJ2-7; TRBD1 matches 8 bases. Losses at the gene ends were 5 bases for V and 0 bases for J; bases not matched to a gene: 6. The CDR3 is 15 amino acids. Looked up from germline, CDR1 is MNHEY and CDR2 is SMNVEV (reference sequence). DNA of the CDR3: TGTGCCAGCAGTCTCCGACAGGGGAGCTCCTACGAGCAGTACTTC. Amino acids: CASSLRQGSSYEQYF.

The J gene is TRBJ1-1, the V gene TRBV2; D is ambiguous. The CDR3 has 17 amino acids. CDR1 and CDR2 (germline): SNHLY, FYNNEI. Trimming took 0 bases from V and 1 from J, leaving 15 bases between them. CDR3 sequence: CASSEALLGDSNTEAFF. The CDR3 bases are TGTGCCAGCAGTGAAGCGCTTCTCGGGGATTCGAACACTGAAGCTTTCTTT. Complete variable domain (other parts from reference TRBV2 and TRBJ1-1): EPEVTQTPSHQVTQMGQEVILRCVPISNHLYFYWYRQILGQKVEFLVSFYNNEISEKSEIFDDQFSVERPDGSNFTLKIRSTKLEDSAMYFCASSEALLGDSNTEAFFGQGTRLTVV.

V usage is TRBV19 and J usage is TRBJ2-3; TRBD1 aligns across 10 bases. Germline V gives CDR1 LNHDA, CDR2 SQIVND (reference sequence). The CDR3 length is 16 residues. V dropped 4 bases and J dropped 4; count of bases not matched to a gene: 8. The CDR3 bases are TGTGCCAGTAGTACCCGGACAGGGGGTGGGTCAGATACGCAGTATTTT. This codes for CASSTRTGGGSDTQYF.

Points on this clone: At one end the junction does not follow the germline gene, possibly because of a read error. This sequence joins TRBV7-9 and TRBJ2-2; D gene unclear. Germline assignment: CDR1 SEHNR and CDR2 FQNEAQ (reference sequence). The CDR3 consists of 14 residues. CDR3 sequence: CSSSLAMNTGELFF. In nucleotides, the CDR3 is TGTTCCAGCAGCTTAGCCATGAACACCGGGGAGCTGTTTTTT.

The rearrangement links TRBV5-1 to TRBJ2-7, with TRBD2 as a possible D gene (6 bases). The V end was cut by 7 bases, the J end by 7 bases, with 21 bases between. The germline CDR1 and CDR2 sequences are SGHRS and YFSETQ. The CDR3 totals 14 residues. The DNA for the CDR3 is TGCGCCAGCGGACGGGATACAGCTCGGGGGGAGCAGTACTTC. It encodes CASGRDTARGEQYF.

This chain uses TRBV5-1 with TRBJ2-7, with unresolved D. V gave up 4 bases and J gave up 2 bases, with 13 bases separating them. The germline V gene has CDR1 SGHRS and CDR2 YFSETQ. The CDR3 is 14 amino acids. The CDR3: CASSLEDSTYEQYF. For the CDR3, the DNA is TGCGCCAGCAGCCTAGAAGACTCTACCTACGAGCAGTACTTC. Full variable domain (rest looked up from reference TRBV5-1 and TRBJ2-7): KAGVTQTPRYLIKTRGQQVTLSCSPISGHRSVSWYQQTPGQGLQFLFEYFSETQRNKGNFPGRFSGRQFSNSRSEMNVSTLELGDSALYLCASSLEDSTYEQYFGPGTRLTVT.

V and J are TRBV18 and TRBJ2-1, with 10 bases identical to TRBD2. Germline CDR1 reads KGHSH; CDR2 reads LQKENI. CDR3 size: 16 residues. Trimming cost V 1 base and J 12 bases; bases outside gene matches: 12. DNA for the CDR3: TGTGCCAGCTCACCACAGGCTAGCGGGAGACATGGAGGGCAGTTCTTC. This translates into CASSPQASGRHGGQFF.

The genes are TRBV5-1 and TRBJ2-3, with 10 bases that match TRBD1. V was pared by 6 bases and J by 4 bases, with 2 bases of the junction left unmatched. Germline V gene sequence: CDR1 SGHRS, CDR2 YFSETQ. The CDR3 is 13 residues long. The CDR3 DNA is TGCGCCAGCATCGGACAGGGGGCAGATACGCAGTATTTT. Protein: CASIGQGADTQYF.

The rearrangement uses TRBV2 and TRBJ1-1, with D perhaps TRBD1 (6 bases). Germline CDR1 reads SNHLY; CDR2 reads FYNNEI. V lost 5 bases to trimming and J lost 3 bases, with 13 bases between them. CDR3 length equals 14 residues. The CDR3 sequence is CASSLTGKDTEAFF. The CDR3 DNA sequence: TGTGCCAGCAGTCTGACAGGCAAGGACACTGAAGCTTTCTTT. Full variable domain (remainder filled in from reference TRBV2 and TRBJ1-1): EPEVTQTPSHQVTQMGQEVILRCVPISNHLYFYWYRQILGQKVEFLVSFYNNEISEKSEIFDDQFSVERPDGSNFTLKIRSTKLEDSAMYFCASSLTGKDTEAFFGQGTRLTVV.

The rearrangement links TRBV6-5 to TRBJ2-7; 9 bases match TRBD1. V shed 5 bases and J 5 bases; nucleotides not matched to a gene: 1. The CDR3 totals 12 residues. Germline values: CDR1 MNHEY, CDR2 SVGAGI. The CDR3 bases are TGTGCCAGCAGTGGGGACAGGGACGAGCAGTACTTC. Translated: CASSGDRDEQYF.

This clone was detected a few times. The J gene is TRBJ1-1, the V gene TRBV2; D not certain. The germline V gene has CDR1 SNHLY and CDR2 FYNNEI. This CDR3 is 10 amino acids long. Trimming took 2 bases from V and 11 from J, leaving 6 bases between them. CDR3 in amino acids: CASSELYAFF. CDR3 bases: TGTGCCAGCAGTGAATTATATGCTTTCTTT.

The chain couples TRBV5-4 to TRBJ2-5; 8 nucleotides line up with TRBD2. The V segment lost 2 bases and the J segment 5 bases; nucleotides outside the gene matches: 11. The CDR3 sequence is 16 residues long. Germline CDR1 SGHNT, CDR2 YYREEE (reference sequence). The CDR3 is CASSFKRERGLETQYF. In DNA form, the CDR3 reads TGTGCCAGCAGCTTCAAGCGGGAGAGGGGGTTGGAGACCCAGTACTTC.

The chain is built from TRBV15 and TRBJ2-5, with a possible D match to TRBD1 (7 bases). The CDR3 sequence is 15 residues long. The germline V gene encodes CDR1 LNHNV and CDR2 YYDKDF (reference sequence). V was shortened by 3 bases and J by 2 bases, with 13 bases between the two germline ends. DNA of the CDR3: TGTGCCACCAGCAGGGGTGCGGGACAGCAAGAGACCCAGTACTTC. Protein: CATSRGAGQQETQYF.

The V and J genes are TRBV4-1 and TRBJ2-1; 7 nucleotides align to TRBD1. Per the germline V gene, CDR1 is MGHRA and CDR2 is YSYEKL. V lost 1 base, J lost 10 bases, and 13 bases stayed unmatched. The CDR3 is 16 residues long. The CDR3 nucleotides are TGCGCCAGCAGCCAAGTGGGTGGGACAGTGGTTAGGGAGCAGTTCTTC. Its protein product is CASSQVGGTVVREQFF.

The chain combines TRBV2 with TRBJ2-3, with 8 positions matching TRBD1. V was clipped by 6 bases and J by 0 bases; unmatched bases: 2. CDR3 length equals 14 residues. CDR1 is SNHLY and CDR2 is FYNNEI in the germline V gene. The CDR3 coding sequence is TGTGCCAGCAGGAGGACAGGGAGCACAGATACGCAGTATTTT. This encodes CASRRTGSTDTQYF.

This clone was counted a single time. The chain joins TRBV5-1 to TRBJ2-1; TRBD1 might be the D (5 bases). The CDR3 length is 16 residues. CDR1 is SGHRS, CDR2 YFSETQ, per germline. The ends were cut back, 0 bases at V and 6 bases at J, with 16 bases in the middle. CDR3 region: CASSLDLQVRGNEQFF. The CDR3 DNA is TGCGCCAGCAGCTTGGATTTGCAGGTTAGGGGCAATGAGCAGTTCTTC.